This T cell receptor (beta chain) was sequenced for a study of Ad26.COV2.S vaccination and SARS-CoV-2 variants. The overall study: Donor got 5x10^10 or 1x10^11 viral particles of Ad26.COV2.S. General study points: Substantial breadth was reportedly displayed by spike-specific CD8+ and CD4+ T cell responses after vaccination. Among vaccine recipients, spike-specific TCR breadth exceeded that of placebo recipients.

Trimming removed 3 bases at V and 4 bases at J, with 18 bases between. Germline assignment: CDR1 LNHDA and CDR2 SQIVND (reference sequence). The CDR3 has 16 amino acids. The table came from immunoSEQ multiplex PCR; TCRdb's copy has only in-frame clones and leaves some out. The profile covers 300,000 to 500,000 clones, with 70% to 90% appearing a single time and 3.5% taken by the ten largest. The treatment is: roughly 19 received Ad26.COV2.S at low or high dose, single or two shots; about five received placebo; per-sample allocation not given. On day 63 after the first injection, vaccine and placebo recipients gave samples. Turning to this clone: The antigen is undetermined.

This chain joins TRBV19 and TRBJ1-2; D gene uncertain. The sample consisted of peripheral blood, taken in a trial of Ad26.COV2.S vaccine versus placebo. The TCR was taken from a person between 18 and 59 years old who received the Ad26.COV2.S COVID-19 vaccine or a placebo. CDR3: CASSISAGTLSYGYTF. The CDR3 nucleotides read TGTGCCAGTAGTATCTCCGCAGGAACCCTCTCCTATGGCTACACCTTC.